Listed here are 11 T cell receptor beta chains from one sample, sequenced in a study of cytomegalovirus exposure and HLA in healthy donors. The PCR had 60 Vbeta and 13 Jbeta primers. The assay was immunoSEQ multiplex PCR, and TCRdb's table has in-frame clones only and misses some. Of around 130,000 clones listed, 80% to 90% were seen once; the top ten hold 2.5% to 3%. Sequenced sample: PBMCs. These TCRs come from a woman under 30 in good health and CMV-seropositive.

V and J are TRBV19 and TRBJ1-1; D not resolved. The CDR3 is 14 residues long. The germline gives CDR1 LNHDA, CDR2 SQIVND (reference sequence). V lost 7 bases, J lost 0 bases, and 12 bases lay in between. CDR3 nucleotides: TGTGCCAGTACTCATCAGACACTGAACACTGAAGCTTTCTTT. Translated, it gives CASTHQTLNTEAFF.

The genes are TRBV12-5 and TRBJ2-7; the match to TRBD1 covers 7 bases. The CDR3 runs 16 residues. With V trimmed by 0 bases and J by 0 bases, 5 bases remained unmatched. Germline-derived CDR1 and CDR2 are LGHNT and FRNRAP. The CDR3 nucleotides are TGTGCTAGTGGTTTGGTTTTACAGGGGATCTCCTACGAGCAGTACTTC. The encoded protein is CASGLVLQGISYEQYF.

The chain couples TRBV19 to TRBJ1-2; the match to TRBD1 covers 12 bases. V shed 6 bases and J 4 bases; nucleotides not matched to a gene: 6. Per the germline V gene, CDR1 is LNHDA and CDR2 is SQIVND (reference sequence). The CDR3 has 15 amino acids. This CDR3 reads CASRRVGQGAYGYTF. CDR3 DNA: TGTGCCAGTAGACGGGTGGGACAGGGGGCCTATGGCTACACCTTC.

The chain recombines TRBV28 with TRBJ1-1; 10 bases match TRBD1. The CDR3 covers 14 residues. The junction had 2 bases not matched to a gene; V was cut back by 1 base and J by 6 bases. CDR1 and CDR2 (germline): MDHEN, SYDVKM. DNA for the CDR3: TGTGCCAGCAGTTTATTAGGACAGGGGGCTGAAGCTTTCTTT. Residues: CASSLLGQGAEAFF.

The V and J genes are TRBV28 and TRBJ1-4; 10 bases line up with TRBD1. The CDR3 extends over 13 amino acids. Germline lookup yields CDR1 MDHEN and CDR2 SYDVKM. The trim removed 10 bases at V and 6 bases at J, leaving 5 bases unmatched. CDR3 protein: CATRDRGDEKLFF. CDR3 nucleotide sequence: TGTGCCACCCGGGACAGGGGTGATGAAAAACTGTTTTTT.

CDR3 DNA sequence: TGTGCCAGTAGGGAATCAGGGGGAAGAAGTCAGCCCCAGCATTTT. This codes for CASRESGGRSQPQHF. The V and J genes are TRBV19 and TRBJ1-5; 7 nucleotides match TRBD1. CDR1 and CDR2 (germline): LNHDA, SQIVND (reference sequence). V was pared by 6 bases and J by 6 bases, with 11 bases of the junction left unmatched. This CDR3 has 15 amino acids.

The V call is TRBV13, the J call TRBJ2-5, with a possible D match to TRBD2 (5 bases). V was clipped by 5 bases and J by 5 bases, with 15 bases between them. Germline V gene lookup returns CDR1 PRHDT and CDR2 FYEKMQ (reference sequence). The CDR3 has 14 residues. CDR3: CASSRDVSRETQYF. CDR3 bases: TGTGCCAGCAGCCGGGATGTTTCAAGGGAGACCCAGTACTTC.

In nucleotides, the CDR3 is TGTGCCAGTAGCCTCGTGGGGGCTGGTGGAAACACCATATATTTT. It specifies CASSLVGAGGNTIYF. The chain links TRBV19 to TRBJ1-3; D may be TRBD1 (6 bases). CDR3 length: 15 residues. Trimming took 6 bases from V and 3 from J, leaving 15 bases between them. Germline V CDR1 and CDR2: LNHDA, SQIVND (reference sequence). Variable domain in full (rest from reference TRBV19 and TRBJ1-3): DGGITQSPKYLFRKEGQNVTLSCEQNLNHDAMYWYRQDPGQGLRLIYYSQIVNDFQKGDIAEGYSVSREKKESFPLTVTSAQKNPTAFYLCASSLVGAGGNTIYFGEGSWLTVV.

The chain recombines TRBV5-5 with TRBJ2-3; maybe TRBD1 (6 bases). Germline V gene lookup returns CDR1 SGHKS and CDR2 YYEKEE (reference sequence). The CDR3 extends over 15 amino acids. Trimming removed 0 bases at V and 2 bases at J, with 10 bases between. The DNA for the CDR3 is TGTGCCAGCAGCTTGGAGGGACACCCCACAGATACGCAGTATTTT. The encoded protein is CASSLEGHPTDTQYF.

Only a few counts were recorded for this clone. V and J are TRBV14 and TRBJ2-2; unclear D gene. CDR3 size: 15 residues. In germline, CDR1 is SGHDN, CDR2 FVKESK. V gave up 0 bases and J gave up 5 bases, with 10 bases separating them. Here the CDR3 DNA reads TGTGCCAGCAGCCAAGATGATTCGAGAACCGGGGAGCTGTTTTTT. This sequence encodes CASSQDDSRTGELFF.

The J gene is TRBJ1-5, the V gene TRBV19, with 8 nucleotides matching TRBD1. This CDR3 is built from 15 residues. With 7 bases clipped from V and 5 bases from J, the junction kept 10 bases outside the gene matches. CDR1 and CDR2 from the germline V gene are LNHDA and SQIVND (reference sequence). CDR3 region: CASKDRVGEDQPQHF. DNA for the CDR3: TGTGCCAGTAAGGACAGGGTAGGAGAGGATCAGCCCCAGCATTTT.